The clone carrying this TCR beta chain was counted between two and nine times. Its antigen is still unknown. The second PCR ran about 6 to 12 cycles with a sample-barcoded 5' primer and J-beta primers. With 12 random nucleotides, a template-switch adaptor tagged each individual cDNA molecule. In TCRdb, the 5' RACE reads were re-called with MiXCR into one record per CDR3 protein. The sample shows about 1,400,000 distinct CDR3 sequences, roughly 45% of them seen only once. These data originate in a study of blood T cells in healthy people across ages. Study in general: With template switching, about one barcoded beta molecule was captured per two T cells.

Total RNA, at least 6 micrograms per sample, came from PBMCs. General study results and limits: The lack of PBMC sorting stopped any conclusive naive versus antigen-experienced comparison.

CDR1 SGHVS and CDR2 FNYEAQ come from the germline V gene. This CDR3 has 15 amino acids. V lost 4 bases to trimming and J lost 2 bases; unmatched junction nucleotides: 4. This chain uses TRBV7-6 with TRBJ2-5, with 10 bases aligning to TRBD1. This receptor was taken from a woman between 18 and 29 years old in good health. Sequencing was done on a sample of blood. This CDR3 is CASSSGQGRQETQYF. The CDR3 DNA follows: TGTGCCAGCAGCTCGGGACAGGGGAGACAAGAGACCCAGTACTTC.